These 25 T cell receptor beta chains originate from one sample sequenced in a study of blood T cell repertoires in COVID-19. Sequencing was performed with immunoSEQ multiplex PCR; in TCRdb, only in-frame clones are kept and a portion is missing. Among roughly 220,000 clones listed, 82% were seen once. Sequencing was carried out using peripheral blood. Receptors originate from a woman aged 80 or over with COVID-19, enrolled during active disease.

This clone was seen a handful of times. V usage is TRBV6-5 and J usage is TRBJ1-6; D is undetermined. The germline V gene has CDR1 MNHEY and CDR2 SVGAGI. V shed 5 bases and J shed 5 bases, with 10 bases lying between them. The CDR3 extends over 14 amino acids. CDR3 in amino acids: CASSITANNSPLHF. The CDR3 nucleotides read TGTGCCAGCAGTATAACTGCCAATAATTCACCCCTCCACTTT.

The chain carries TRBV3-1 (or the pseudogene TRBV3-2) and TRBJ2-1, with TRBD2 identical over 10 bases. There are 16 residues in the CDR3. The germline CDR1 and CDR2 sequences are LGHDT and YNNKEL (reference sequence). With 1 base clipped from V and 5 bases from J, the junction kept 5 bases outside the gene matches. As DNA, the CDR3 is TGTGCCAGCAGCCAAGGGCTAGCGGGGGTCAACAATGAGCAGTTCTTC. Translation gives CASSQGLAGVNNEQFF.

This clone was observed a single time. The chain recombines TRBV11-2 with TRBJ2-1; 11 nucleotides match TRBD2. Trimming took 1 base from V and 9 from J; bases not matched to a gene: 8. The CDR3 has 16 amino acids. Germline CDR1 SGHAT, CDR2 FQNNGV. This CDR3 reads CASSLVPGLAASEQFF. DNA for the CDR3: TGTGCCAGCAGCTTAGTTCCGGGACTAGCGGCAAGTGAGCAGTTCTTC.

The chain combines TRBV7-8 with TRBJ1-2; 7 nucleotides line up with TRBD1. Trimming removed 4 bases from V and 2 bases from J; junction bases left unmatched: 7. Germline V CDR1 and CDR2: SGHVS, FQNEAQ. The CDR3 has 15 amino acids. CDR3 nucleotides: TGTGCCAGCAGCTGGATGAACAGGGGCAACTATGGCTACACCTTC. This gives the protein CASSWMNRGNYGYTF.

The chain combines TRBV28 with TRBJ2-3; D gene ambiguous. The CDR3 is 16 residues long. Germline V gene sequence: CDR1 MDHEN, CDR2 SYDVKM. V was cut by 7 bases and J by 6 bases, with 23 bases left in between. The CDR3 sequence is CASIPGGVFEADTQYF. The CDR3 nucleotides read TGTGCCAGCATTCCTGGTGGCGTGTTTGAGGCCGATACGCAGTATTTT. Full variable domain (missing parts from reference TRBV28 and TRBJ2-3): DVKVTQSSRYLVKRTGEKVFLECVQDMDHENMFWYRQDPGLGLRLIYFSYDVKMKEKGDIPEGYSVSREKKERFSLILESASTNQTSMYLCASIPGGVFEADTQYFGPGTRLTVL.

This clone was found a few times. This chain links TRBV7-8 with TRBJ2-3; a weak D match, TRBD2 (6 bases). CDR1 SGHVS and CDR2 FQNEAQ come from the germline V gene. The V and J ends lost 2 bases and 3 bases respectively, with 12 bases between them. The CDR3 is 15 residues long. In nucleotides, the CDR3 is TGTGCCAGCAGCTTATTGGGGGGAAGGACAGATACGCAGTATTTT. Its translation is CASSLLGGRTDTQYF.

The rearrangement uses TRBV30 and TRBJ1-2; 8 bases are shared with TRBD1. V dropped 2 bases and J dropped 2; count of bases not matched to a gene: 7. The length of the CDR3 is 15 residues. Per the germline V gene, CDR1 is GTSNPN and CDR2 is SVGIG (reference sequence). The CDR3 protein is CAWSFRDRKNYGYTF. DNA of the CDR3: TGTGCCTGGAGTTTCCGGGACAGGAAAAACTATGGCTACACCTTC.

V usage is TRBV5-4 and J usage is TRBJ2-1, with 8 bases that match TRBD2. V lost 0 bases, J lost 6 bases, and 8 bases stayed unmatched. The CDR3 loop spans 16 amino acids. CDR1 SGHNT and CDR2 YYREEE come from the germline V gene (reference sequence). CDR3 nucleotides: TGTGCCAGCAGCTTGGATCCAGCGGGGGCCATCAATGAGCAGTTCTTC. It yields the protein CASSLDPAGAINEQFF.

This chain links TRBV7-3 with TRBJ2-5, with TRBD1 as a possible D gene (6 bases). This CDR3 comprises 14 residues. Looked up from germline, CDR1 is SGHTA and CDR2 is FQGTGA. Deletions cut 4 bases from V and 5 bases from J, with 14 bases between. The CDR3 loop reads CASSSGQIGETQYF. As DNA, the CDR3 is TGTGCCAGCAGCTCCGGACAGATCGGGGAGACCCAGTACTTC. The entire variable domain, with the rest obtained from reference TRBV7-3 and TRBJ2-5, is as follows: GAGVSQTPSNKVTEKGKYVELRCDPISGHTALYWYRQSLGQGPEFLIYFQGTGAADDSGLPNDRFFAVRPEGSVSTLKIQRTERGDSAVYLCASSSGQIGETQYFGPGTRLLVL.

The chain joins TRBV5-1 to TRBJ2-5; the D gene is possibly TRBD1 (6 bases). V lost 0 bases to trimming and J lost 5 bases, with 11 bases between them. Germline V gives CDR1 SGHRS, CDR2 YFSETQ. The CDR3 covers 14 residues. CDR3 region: CASSLGTVEETQYF. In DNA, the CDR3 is TGCGCCAGCAGCTTGGGGACAGTTGAGGAGACCCAGTACTTC. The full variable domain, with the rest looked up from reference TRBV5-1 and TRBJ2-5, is KAGVTQTPRYLIKTRGQQVTLSCSPISGHRSVSWYQQTPGQGLQFLFEYFSETQRNKGNFPGRFSGRQFSNSRSEMNVSTLELGDSALYLCASSLGTVEETQYFGPGTRLLVL.

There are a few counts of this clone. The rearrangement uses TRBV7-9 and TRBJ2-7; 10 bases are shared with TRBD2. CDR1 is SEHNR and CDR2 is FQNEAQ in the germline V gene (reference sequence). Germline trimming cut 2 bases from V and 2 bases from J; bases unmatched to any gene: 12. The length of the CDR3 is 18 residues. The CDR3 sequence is CASSLLQAGGPGTYEQYF. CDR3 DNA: TGTGCCAGCAGCTTATTACAAGCGGGAGGGCCTGGTACCTACGAGCAGTACTTC.

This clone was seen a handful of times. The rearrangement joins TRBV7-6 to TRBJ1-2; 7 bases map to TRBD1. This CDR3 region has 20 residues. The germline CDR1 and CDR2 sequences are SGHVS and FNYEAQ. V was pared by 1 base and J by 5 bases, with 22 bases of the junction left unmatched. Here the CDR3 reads CASSLGTFSGARRQGYGYTF. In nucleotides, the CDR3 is TGTGCCAGCAGCTTAGGGACCTTCTCGGGGGCTAGGCGACAGGGATATGGCTACACCTTC.

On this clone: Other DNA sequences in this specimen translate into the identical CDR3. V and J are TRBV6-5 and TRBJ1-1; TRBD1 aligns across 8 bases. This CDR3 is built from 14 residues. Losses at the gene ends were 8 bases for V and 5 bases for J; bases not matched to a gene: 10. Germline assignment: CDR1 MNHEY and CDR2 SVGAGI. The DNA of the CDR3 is TGTGCCAGCTCCCTGCACAGGGGGGGAACTGAAGCTTTCTTT. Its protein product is CASSLHRGGTEAFF.

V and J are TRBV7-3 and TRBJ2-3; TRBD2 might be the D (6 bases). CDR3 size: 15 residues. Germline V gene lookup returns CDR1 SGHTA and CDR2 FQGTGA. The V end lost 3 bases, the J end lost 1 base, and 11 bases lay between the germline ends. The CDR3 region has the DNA TGTGCCAGCAGCTTCGGCGGGACGGGCACAGATACGCAGTATTTT. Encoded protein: CASSFGGTGTDTQYF.

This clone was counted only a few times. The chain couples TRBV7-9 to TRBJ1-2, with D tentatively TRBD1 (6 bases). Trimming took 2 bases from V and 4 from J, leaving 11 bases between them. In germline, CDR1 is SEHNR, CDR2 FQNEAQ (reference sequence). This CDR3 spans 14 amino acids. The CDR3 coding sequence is TGTGCCAGCAGCTTAACAGGGAAGGGCTATGGCTACACCTTC. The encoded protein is CASSLTGKGYGYTF.

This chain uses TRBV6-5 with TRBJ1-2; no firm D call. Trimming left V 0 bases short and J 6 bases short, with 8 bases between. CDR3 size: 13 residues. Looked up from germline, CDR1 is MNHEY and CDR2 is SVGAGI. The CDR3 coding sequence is TGTGCCAGCAGTTACTCGGCGGAGGATGGCTACACCTTC. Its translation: CASSYSAEDGYTF.

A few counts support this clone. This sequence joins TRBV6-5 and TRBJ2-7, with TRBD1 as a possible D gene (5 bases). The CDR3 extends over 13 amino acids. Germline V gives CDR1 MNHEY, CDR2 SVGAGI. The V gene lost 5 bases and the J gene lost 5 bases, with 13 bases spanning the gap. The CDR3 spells CASSNWQGNEQYF. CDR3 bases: TGTGCCAGCAGTAATTGGCAGGGTAACGAGCAGTACTTC.

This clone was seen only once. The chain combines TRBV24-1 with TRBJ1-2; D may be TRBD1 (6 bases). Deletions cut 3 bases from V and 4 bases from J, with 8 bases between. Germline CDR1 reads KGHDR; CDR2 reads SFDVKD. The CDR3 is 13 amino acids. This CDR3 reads CATSDGGFYGYTF. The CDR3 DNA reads TGTGCCACCAGTGATGGGGGCTTCTATGGCTACACCTTC.

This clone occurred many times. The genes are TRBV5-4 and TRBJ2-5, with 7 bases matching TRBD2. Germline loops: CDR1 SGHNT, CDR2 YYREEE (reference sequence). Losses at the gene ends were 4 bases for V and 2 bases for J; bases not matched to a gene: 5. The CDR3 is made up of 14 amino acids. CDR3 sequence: CASSPTSRQETQYF. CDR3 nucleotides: TGTGCCAGCAGCCCGACTAGCCGTCAAGAGACCCAGTACTTC.

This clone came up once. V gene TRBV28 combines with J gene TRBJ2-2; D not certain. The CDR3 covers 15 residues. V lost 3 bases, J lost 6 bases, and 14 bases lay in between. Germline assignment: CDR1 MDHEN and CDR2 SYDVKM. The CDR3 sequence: CASSFVPRVAGELFF. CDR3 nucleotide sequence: TGTGCCAGCAGTTTCGTTCCTCGGGTGGCCGGGGAGCTGTTTTTT. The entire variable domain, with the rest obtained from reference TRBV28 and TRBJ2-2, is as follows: DVKVTQSSRYLVKRTGEKVFLECVQDMDHENMFWYRQDPGLGLRLIYFSYDVKMKEKGDIPEGYSVSREKKERFSLILESASTNQTSMYLCASSFVPRVAGELFFGEGSRLTVL.

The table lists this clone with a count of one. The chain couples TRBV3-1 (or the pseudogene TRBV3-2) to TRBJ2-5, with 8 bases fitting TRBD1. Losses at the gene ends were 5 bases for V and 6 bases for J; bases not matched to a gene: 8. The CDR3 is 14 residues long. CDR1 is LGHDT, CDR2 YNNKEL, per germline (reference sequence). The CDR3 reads CASSESGTGQTQYF. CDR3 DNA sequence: TGTGCCAGCAGCGAAAGTGGGACAGGTCAGACCCAGTACTTC.

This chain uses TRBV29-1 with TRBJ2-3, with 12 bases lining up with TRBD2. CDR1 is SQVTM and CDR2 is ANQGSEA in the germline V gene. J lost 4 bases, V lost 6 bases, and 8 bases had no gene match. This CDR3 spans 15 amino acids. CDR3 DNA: TGCAGCGTGGGATTCTCTAGCGGGAGGGCAGATACGCAGTATTTT. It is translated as CSVGFSSGRADTQYF.

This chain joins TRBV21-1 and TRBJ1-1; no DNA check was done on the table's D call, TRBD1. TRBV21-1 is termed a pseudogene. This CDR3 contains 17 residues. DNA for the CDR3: TGTGCCAGCAGAACACCGGGACAGGGGAAGATGAACACTGAAGCTTTCTTT. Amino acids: CASRTPGQGKMNTEAFF.

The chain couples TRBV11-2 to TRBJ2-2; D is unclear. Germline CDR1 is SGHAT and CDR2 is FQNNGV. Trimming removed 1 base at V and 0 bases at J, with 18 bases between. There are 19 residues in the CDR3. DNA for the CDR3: TGTGCCAGCAGCTTAGGTTTGGGCAGAGCCCCATCGAACACCGGGGAGCTGTTTTTT. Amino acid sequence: CASSLGLGRAPSNTGELFF.

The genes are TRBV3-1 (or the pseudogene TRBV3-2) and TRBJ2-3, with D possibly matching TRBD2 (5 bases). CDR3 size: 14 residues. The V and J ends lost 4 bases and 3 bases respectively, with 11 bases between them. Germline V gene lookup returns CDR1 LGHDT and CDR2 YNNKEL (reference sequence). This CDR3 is CASSLTSGTDTQYF. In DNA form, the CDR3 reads TGTGCCAGCAGCCTTACGTCGGGGACAGATACGCAGTATTTT.